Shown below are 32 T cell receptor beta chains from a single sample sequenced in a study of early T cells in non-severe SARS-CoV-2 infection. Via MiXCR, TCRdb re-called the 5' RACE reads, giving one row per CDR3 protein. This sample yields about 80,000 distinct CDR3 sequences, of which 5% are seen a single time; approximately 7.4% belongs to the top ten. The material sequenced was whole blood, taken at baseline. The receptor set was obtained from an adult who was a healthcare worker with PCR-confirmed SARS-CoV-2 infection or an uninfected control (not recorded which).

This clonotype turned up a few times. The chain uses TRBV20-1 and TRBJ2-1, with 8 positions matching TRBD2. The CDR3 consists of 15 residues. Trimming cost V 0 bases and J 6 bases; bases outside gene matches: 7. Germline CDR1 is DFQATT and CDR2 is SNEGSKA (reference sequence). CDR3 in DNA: TGCAGTGCTAGAGATGCGGGAGGAGTTTTCAATGAGCAGTTCTTC. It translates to CSARDAGGVFNEQFF.

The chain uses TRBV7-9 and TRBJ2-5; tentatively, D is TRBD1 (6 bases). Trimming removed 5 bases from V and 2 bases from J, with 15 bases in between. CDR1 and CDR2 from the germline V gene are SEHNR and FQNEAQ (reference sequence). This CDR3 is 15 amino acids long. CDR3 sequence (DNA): TGTGCCAGCAGCCTCCCCCGGACAGCGCAAGAGACCCAGTACTTC. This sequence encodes CASSLPRTAQETQYF. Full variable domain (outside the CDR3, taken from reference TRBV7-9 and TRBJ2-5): DTGVSQNPRHKITKRGQNVTFRCDPISEHNRLYWYRQTLGQGPEFLTYFQNEAQLEKSRLLSDRFSAERPKGSFSTLEIQRTEQGDSAMYLCASSLPRTAQETQYFGPGTRLLVL.

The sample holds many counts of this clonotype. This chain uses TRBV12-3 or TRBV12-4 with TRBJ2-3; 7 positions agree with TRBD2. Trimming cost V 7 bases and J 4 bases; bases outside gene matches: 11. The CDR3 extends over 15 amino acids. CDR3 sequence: CASKSVAGVPDTQYF. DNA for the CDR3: TGTGCCAGCAAATCCGTGGCGGGAGTTCCAGATACGCAGTATTTT.

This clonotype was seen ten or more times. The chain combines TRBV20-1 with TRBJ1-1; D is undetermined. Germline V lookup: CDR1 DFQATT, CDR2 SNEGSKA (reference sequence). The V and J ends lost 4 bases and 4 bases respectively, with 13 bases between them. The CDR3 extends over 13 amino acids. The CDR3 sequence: CSAKDTGGTEAFF. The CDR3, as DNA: TGCAGTGCTAAAGACACGGGTGGCACTGAAGCTTTCTTT.

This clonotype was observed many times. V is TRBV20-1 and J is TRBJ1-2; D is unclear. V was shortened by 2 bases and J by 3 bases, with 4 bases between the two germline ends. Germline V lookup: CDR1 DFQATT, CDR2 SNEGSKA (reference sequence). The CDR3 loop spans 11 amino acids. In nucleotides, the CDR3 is TGCAGTGCTAGATCAGACTATGGCTACACCTTC. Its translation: CSARSDYGYTF.

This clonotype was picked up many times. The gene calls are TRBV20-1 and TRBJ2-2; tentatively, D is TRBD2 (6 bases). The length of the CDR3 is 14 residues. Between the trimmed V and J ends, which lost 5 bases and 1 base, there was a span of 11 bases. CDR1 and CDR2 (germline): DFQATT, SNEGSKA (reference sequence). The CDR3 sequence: CSAVSGLNTGELFF. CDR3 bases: TGCAGTGCTGTTAGCGGATTGAACACCGGGGAGCTGTTTTTT.

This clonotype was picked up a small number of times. CDR3 sequence reads: CSVNDRISYEQYF. Written as DNA, the CDR3 is TGCAGCGTTAACGACAGAATCTCCTACGAGCAGTACTTC. J is TRBJ2-7 and V is TRBV29-1; D is perhaps TRBD1 (5 bases). The germline V gene has CDR1 SQVTM and CDR2 ANQGSEA. Trimming removed 5 bases at V and 0 bases at J, with 11 bases between. The CDR3 length is 13 residues.

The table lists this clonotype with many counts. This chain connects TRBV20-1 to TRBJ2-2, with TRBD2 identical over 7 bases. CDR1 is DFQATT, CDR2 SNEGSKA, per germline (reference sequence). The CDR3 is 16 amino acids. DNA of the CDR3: TGCAGCGCCGGCCCTAGCGGCTACGCGAACACCGGGGAGCTGTTTTTT. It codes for CSAGPSGYANTGELFF.

CDR3: CASAGAQPQHF. As DNA, the CDR3 is TGTGCCAGCGCGGGGGCACAGCCCCAGCATTTT. The gene calls are TRBV28 and TRBJ1-5; D possibly corresponds to TRBD1 (6 bases). The germline CDR1 and CDR2 sequences are MDHEN and SYDVKM. This CDR3 is 11 amino acids long. V was trimmed by 8 bases and J by 7 bases, leaving 9 bases between them.

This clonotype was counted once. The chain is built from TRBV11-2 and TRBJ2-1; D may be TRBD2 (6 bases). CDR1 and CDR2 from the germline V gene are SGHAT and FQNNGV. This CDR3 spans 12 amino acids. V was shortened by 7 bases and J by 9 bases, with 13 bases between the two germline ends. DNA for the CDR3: TGTGCCAGCACGGCGGGGAGCATTGAGCAGTTCTTC. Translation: CASTAGSIEQFF.

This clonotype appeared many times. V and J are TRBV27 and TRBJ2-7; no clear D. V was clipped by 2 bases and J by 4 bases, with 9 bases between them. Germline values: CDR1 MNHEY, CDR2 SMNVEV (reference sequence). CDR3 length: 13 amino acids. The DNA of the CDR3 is TGTGCCAGCAGTTTAGGATCCGTTTACGAGCAGTACTTC. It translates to CASSLGSVYEQYF.

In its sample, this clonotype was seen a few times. The CDR3 region is CASSPRGLAGANIQYF. In DNA, the CDR3 is TGTGCCAGTAGTCCCAGGGGACTAGCGGGAGCAAACATTCAGTACTTC. The genes are TRBV19 and TRBJ2-4; TRBD2 matches at 14 bases. Per germline, CDR1 LNHDA and CDR2 SQIVND (reference sequence). The CDR3 is made up of 16 amino acids. V was pared by 5 bases and J by 6 bases, with 6 bases of the junction left unmatched.

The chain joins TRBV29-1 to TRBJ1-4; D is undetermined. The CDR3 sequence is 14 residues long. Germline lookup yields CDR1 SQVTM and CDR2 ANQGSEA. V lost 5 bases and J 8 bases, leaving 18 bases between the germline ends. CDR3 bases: TGCAGCGTTTTGTCGTCCCGGGAGGGAGAAAAACTGTTTTTT. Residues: CSVLSSREGEKLFF.

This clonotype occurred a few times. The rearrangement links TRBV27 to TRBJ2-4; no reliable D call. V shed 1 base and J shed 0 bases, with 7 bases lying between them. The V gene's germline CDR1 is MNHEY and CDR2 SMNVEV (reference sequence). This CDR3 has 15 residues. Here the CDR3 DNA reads TGTGCCAGCAGTTTATGGTACGGAGCCAAAAACATTCAGTACTTC. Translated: CASSLWYGAKNIQYF.

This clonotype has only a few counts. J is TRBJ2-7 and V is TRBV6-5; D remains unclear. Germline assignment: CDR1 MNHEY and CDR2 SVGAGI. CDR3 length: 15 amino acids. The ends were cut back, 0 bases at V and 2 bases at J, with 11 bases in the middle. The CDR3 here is CASSYSTVLPYEQYF. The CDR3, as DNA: TGTGCCAGCAGTTACTCGACGGTTTTACCCTACGAGCAGTACTTC.

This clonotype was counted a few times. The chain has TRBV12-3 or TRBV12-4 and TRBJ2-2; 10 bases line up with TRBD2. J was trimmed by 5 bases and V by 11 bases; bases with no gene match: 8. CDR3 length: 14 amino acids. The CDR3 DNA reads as TGTGCCTGGTGTGGACTAGCGGAGACCGGGGAGCTGTTTTTT. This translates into CAWCGLAETGELFF.

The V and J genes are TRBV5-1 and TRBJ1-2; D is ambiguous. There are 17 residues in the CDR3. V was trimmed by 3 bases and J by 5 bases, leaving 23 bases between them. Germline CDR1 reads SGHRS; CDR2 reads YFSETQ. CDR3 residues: CASSWVGGLTMNYGYTF. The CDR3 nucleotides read TGCGCCAGCAGCTGGGTCGGAGGATTGACAATGAATTATGGCTACACCTTC.

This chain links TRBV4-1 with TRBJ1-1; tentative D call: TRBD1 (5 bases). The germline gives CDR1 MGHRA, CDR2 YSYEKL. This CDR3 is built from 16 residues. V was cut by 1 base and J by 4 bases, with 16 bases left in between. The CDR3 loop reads CASSQGMGREATEAFF. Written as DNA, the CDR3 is TGCGCCAGCAGCCAAGGTATGGGCAGGGAGGCCACTGAAGCTTTCTTT.

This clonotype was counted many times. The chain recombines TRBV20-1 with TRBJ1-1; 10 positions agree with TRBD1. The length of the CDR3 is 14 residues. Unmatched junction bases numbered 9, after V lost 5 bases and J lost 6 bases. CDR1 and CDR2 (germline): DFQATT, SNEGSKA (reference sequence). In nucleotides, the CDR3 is TGCAGTGCTGGAACGGGACAGGGGAATTCTGAAGCTTTCTTT. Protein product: CSAGTGQGNSEAFF.

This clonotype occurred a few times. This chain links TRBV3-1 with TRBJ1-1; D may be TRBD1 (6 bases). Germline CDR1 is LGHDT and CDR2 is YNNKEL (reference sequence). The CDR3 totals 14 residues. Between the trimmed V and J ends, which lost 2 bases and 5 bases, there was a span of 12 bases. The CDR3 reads CASSQYSGVTEAFF. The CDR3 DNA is TGTGCCAGCAGCCAATATTCAGGGGTGACTGAAGCTTTCTTT.

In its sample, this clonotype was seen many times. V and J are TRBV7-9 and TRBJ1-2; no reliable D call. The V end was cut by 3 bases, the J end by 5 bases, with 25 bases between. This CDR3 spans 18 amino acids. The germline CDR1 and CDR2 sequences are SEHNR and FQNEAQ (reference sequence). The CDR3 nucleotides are TGTGCCAGCAGCTTTCGCGTAGACGTTCCGCATAAAGGGTATGGCTACACCTTC. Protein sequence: CASSFRVDVPHKGYGYTF. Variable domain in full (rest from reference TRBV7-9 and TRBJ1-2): DTGVSQNPRHKITKRGQNVTFRCDPISEHNRLYWYRQTLGQGPEFLTYFQNEAQLEKSRLLSDRFSAERPKGSFSTLEIQRTEQGDSAMYLCASSFRVDVPHKGYGYTFGSGTRLTVV.

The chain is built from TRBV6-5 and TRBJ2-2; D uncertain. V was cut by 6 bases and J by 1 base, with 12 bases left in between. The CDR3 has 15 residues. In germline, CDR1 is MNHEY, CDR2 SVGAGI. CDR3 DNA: TGTGCCAGCAGGCTAGGACGGCGGAACACCGGGGAGCTGTTTTTT. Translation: CASRLGRRNTGELFF.

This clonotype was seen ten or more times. CDR3: CSASPSGRRSSYEQYF. CDR3 DNA sequence: TGCAGTGCTAGCCCTAGCGGGAGAAGGAGCTCCTACGAGCAGTACTTC. The chain combines TRBV20-1 with TRBJ2-7, with 10 bases identical to TRBD2. This CDR3 has 16 residues. Germline V gene data show CDR1 as DFQATT and CDR2 as SNEGSKA (reference sequence). Losses at the gene ends were 3 bases for V and 0 bases for J; bases not matched to a gene: 8.

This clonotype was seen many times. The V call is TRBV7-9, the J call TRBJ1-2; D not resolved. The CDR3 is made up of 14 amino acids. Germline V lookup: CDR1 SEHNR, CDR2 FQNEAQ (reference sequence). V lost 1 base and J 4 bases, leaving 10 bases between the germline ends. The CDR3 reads CASSLGEGVYGYTF. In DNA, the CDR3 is TGTGCCAGCAGCTTAGGTGAGGGAGTCTATGGCTACACCTTC.

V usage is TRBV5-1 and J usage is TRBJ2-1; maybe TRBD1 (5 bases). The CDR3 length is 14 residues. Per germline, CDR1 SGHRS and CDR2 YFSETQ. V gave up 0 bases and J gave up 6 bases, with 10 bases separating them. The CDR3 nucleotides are TGCGCCAGCAGCTTGGGACAGCTGATCAATGAGCAGTTCTTC. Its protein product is CASSLGQLINEQFF.

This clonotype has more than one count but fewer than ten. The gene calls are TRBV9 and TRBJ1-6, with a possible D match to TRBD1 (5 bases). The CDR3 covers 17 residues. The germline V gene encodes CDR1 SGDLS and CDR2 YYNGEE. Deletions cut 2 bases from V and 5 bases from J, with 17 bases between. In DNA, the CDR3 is TGTGCCAGCAGCGTGGCGGAGGGGCCGCGGGATAATTCACCCCTCCACTTT. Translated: CASSVAEGPRDNSPLHF. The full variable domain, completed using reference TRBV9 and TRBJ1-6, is DSGVTQTPKHLITATGQRVTLRCSPRSGDLSVYWYQQSLDQGLQFLIQYYNGEERAKGNILERFSAQQFPDLHSELNLSSLELGDSALYFCASSVAEGPRDNSPLHFGNGTRLTVT.

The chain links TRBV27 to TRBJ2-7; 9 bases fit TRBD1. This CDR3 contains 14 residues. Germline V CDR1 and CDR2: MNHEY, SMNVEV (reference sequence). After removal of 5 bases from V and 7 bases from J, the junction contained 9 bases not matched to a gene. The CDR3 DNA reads TGTGCCAGCAGTCCCCGGACAGGGGCGAAAGAGCAGTACTTC. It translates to CASSPRTGAKEQYF.

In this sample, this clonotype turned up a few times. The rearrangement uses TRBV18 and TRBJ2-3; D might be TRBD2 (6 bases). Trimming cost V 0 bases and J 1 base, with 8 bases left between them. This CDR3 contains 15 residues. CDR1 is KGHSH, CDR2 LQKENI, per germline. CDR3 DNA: TGTGCCAGCTCACCACCGGAGGGACGCACAGATACGCAGTATTTT. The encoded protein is CASSPPEGRTDTQYF.

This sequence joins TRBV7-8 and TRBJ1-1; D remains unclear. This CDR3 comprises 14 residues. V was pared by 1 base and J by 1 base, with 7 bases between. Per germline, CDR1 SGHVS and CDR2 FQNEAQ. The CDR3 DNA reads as TGTGCCAGCAGCTTAGAATACGGGAACACTGAAGCTTTCTTT. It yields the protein CASSLEYGNTEAFF.

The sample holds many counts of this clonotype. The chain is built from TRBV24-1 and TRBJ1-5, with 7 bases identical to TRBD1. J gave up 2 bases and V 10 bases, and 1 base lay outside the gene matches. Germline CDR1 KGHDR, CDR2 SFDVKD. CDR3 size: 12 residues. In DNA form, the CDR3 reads TGTGCCACGGGGACAGGCAATCAGCCCCAGCATTTT. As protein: CATGTGNQPQHF.

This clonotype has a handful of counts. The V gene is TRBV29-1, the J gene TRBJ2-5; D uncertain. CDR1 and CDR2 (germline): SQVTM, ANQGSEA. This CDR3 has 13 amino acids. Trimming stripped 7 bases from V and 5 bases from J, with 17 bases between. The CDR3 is CSGKTLLTETQYF. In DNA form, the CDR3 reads TGCAGCGGTAAGACACTGTTAACGGAGACCCAGTACTTC.

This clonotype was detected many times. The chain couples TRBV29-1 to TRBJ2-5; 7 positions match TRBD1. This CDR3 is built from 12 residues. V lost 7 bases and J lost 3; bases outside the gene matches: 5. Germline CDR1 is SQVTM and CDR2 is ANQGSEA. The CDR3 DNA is TGCAGCGCCCGGGGACAGAAAGAGACCCAGTACTTC. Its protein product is CSARGQKETQYF.